This TCR beta chain was obtained from a study of follicular helper T cells after annual influenza vaccination. About the research overall: For some subjects, blood spans the 2013-2014, 2014-2015 and 2015-2016 annual vaccinations.

The CDR3 loop spans 12 amino acids. CDR1 is SQVTM and CDR2 is ANQGSEA in the germline V gene. V dropped 6 bases and J dropped 8 bases, with 16 bases sitting between them. Profiling relied on immunoSEQ multiplex PCR, and the TCRdb table lists in-frame clones only, not all of them. Found here are over 7,000 clones, approximately 80% of them singletons; the top ten hold 3% to 4%. Described time point: 2014-2015 season, 7 days after vaccination. Community-dwelling subjects without influenza vaccination in the prior 6 months were enrolled. Excluded were substance abuse, HIV/AIDS, active cancer, immunomodulatory drugs and active illness. ICOS+CD38+ and ICOS-CD38- fractions were sorted from non-naive CD4+CXCR5+PD-1+ cells.

This TCR was sampled from an adult who received the influenza vaccine. The source material was CXCR5+ CD38- circulating T follicular helper cells from blood, sampled 7 days after influenza vaccination. Subset given: circulating Tfh, non-naive CD4+CXCR5+PD-1+ (ICOS+CD38+ or ICOS-CD38-). The chain joins TRBV29-1 to TRBJ1-2, with a tentative D call TRBD1 (6 bases). In DNA, the CDR3 is TGCAGCGTGAGAGGGCAGGGGACCGGCTACACCTTC. It codes for CSVRGQGTGYTF.